A selection of T cell receptor beta chains follows, all from one sample in a study of beta chain features in type 1 diabetes. Sequenced by immunoSEQ multiplex PCR; TCRdb stores in-frame clones only, minus some. The data show 630,000 or so clones, with around 15% seen just once and approximately 0.043% held by the top ten. Material for sequencing was naive CD4+ T cells from blood. These TCRs come from a man between 18 and 29 years old with type 1 diabetes. Each CDR3 is given with its conserved first and last residue. The order of the fields is V gene, D gene, J gene, clone size, CDR3 protein, CDR3 DNA. A D gene is named only where the DNA matches it firmly. A clone size is listed for some rows: how often the clone was seen (once, few, many), or a class if it is expanded.

TRBV10-3	-	TRBJ1-1	few	CATTPTVPQVEAFF	TGTGCCACCACGCCTACTGTCCCTCAAGTTGAAGCTTTCTTT
TRBV10-3	TRBD1	TRBJ2-1	few	CAISAGQGKEPYNEQFF	TGTGCCATCAGCGCCGGACAGGGAAAGGAGCCCTACAATGAGCAGTTCTTC
TRBV9	-	TRBJ1-1	few	CASSYEEDTEAFF	TGTGCCAGCAGCTACGAGGAGGACACTGAAGCTTTCTTT
TRBV5-4	-	TRBJ2-7	once	CASSPKTSYEQYF	TGTGCCAGCAGCCCGAAGACTAGCTACGAGCAGTACTTC
TRBV7-9	-	TRBJ2-5	few	CASSPAGETQYF	TGTGCCAGCAGCCCGGCCGGAGAGACCCAGTACTTC
TRBV25-1	-	TRBJ2-1	-	CASKYSSSYNEQFF	TGTGCCAGCAAGTACTCGAGCTCCTACAATGAGCAGTTCTTC
TRBV9	-	TRBJ2-3	-	CASSVAWTRGTDTQYF	TGTGCCAGCAGCGTAGCTTGGACAAGGGGCACAGATACGCAGTATTTT
TRBV9	-	TRBJ2-2	-	CASSVTSLGTGELFF	TGTGCCAGCAGCGTAACTAGCCTGGGCACCGGGGAGCTGTTTTTT
TRBV7-9	-	TRBJ2-7	-	CASSPGGEQYF	TGTGCCAGCAGCCCCGGGGGAGAGCAGTACTTC
TRBV28	TRBD1	TRBJ2-7	few	CASSLLRGTYEQYF	TGTGCCAGCAGTTTACTCAGGGGGACCTACGAGCAGTACTTC
TRBV30	-	TRBJ1-5	-	CAWTSDSNQPQHF	TGTGCCTGGACCAGCGATAGCAATCAGCCCCAGCATTTT
TRBV7-3	TRBD1	TRBJ2-2	few	CASSLQGADTGELFF	TGTGCCAGCAGCTTGCAGGGGGCTGACACCGGGGAGCTGTTTTTT
TRBV11-2	-	TRBJ2-6	-	CASSFISPGRGHNVLTF	TGTGCCAGCAGCTTCATTAGCCCCGGGAGGGGGCACAACGTCCTGACTTTC
TRBV19	TRBD1	TRBJ2-7	few	CASRGQGIGEQYF	TGTGCCAGTAGGGGACAGGGGATTGGAGAGCAGTACTTC
TRBV30	-	TRBJ2-7	once	CAWSHLYRPGDAYEQYF	TGTGCCTGGAGTCATTTGTATCGGCCTGGCGATGCCTACGAGCAGTACTTC
TRBV6-5	TRBD1	TRBJ1-2	few	CASSRTGTSGYTF	TGTGCCAGCAGTAGGACAGGGACGAGTGGCTACACCTTC
TRBV7-2	-	TRBJ1-2	few	CASSDRVAGNYGYTF	TGTGCCAGCAGCGACCGGGTCGCGGGGAACTATGGCTACACCTTC
TRBV25-1	-	TRBJ2-7	-	CASGLGSLYEQYF	TGTGCCAGCGGCCTAGGGTCCCTCTACGAGCAGTACTTC
TRBV7-9	-	TRBJ1-5	few	CASSKAGSYQPQHF	TGTGCCAGCAGCAAAGCGGGCAGCTATCAGCCCCAGCATTTT
TRBV28	-	TRBJ2-1	-	CASSLGSYNEQFF	TGTGCCAGCAGTTTGGGCTCCTACAATGAGCAGTTCTTC
TRBV4-3	-	TRBJ2-7	-	CASSQDLGNFRGEQYF	TGCGCCAGCAGCCAAGATCTCGGCAATTTTAGAGGGGAGCAGTACTTC
TRBV6-1	-	TRBJ2-7	-	CASSGDGLLGEQYF	TGTGCCAGCAGTGGAGACGGATTGCTGGGCGAGCAGTACTTC
TRBV30	-	TRBJ1-6	-	CAWSPRTLLSPPLHF	TGTGCCTGGAGTCCCCGGACTTTACTATCCCCCCCCCTCCACTTT
TRBV15	-	TRBJ2-6	-	CATSRDSIESSGANVLTF	TGTGCCACCAGCAGAGATTCCATTGAAAGCTCTGGGGCCAACGTCCTGACTTTC
TRBV7-9	-	TRBJ2-1	few	CAGAHSVNEQFF	TGTGCCGGGGCCCATTCAGTCAATGAGCAGTTCTTC
TRBV6-1	TRBD1	TRBJ1-5	-	CASTYDRGSNQPQHF	TGTGCCAGCACCTATGACAGGGGTAGCAATCAGCCCCAGCATTTT
TRBV28	-	TRBJ2-5	-	CASSLAGRETQYF	TGTGCCAGCAGTTTAGCCGGCAGAGAGACCCAGTACTTC
TRBV30	-	TRBJ1-4	few	CAWFRRVDEKLFF	TGTGCCTGGTTCCGCAGGGTAGATGAAAAACTGTTTTTT
TRBV20-1	-	TRBJ2-7	-	CRVMGDYEQYF	TGCAGAGTGATGGGAGACTACGAGCAGTACTTC
TRBV10-3	-	TRBJ2-3	-	CAISEWSGFSTDTQYF	TGTGCCATCAGTGAGTGGTCAGGGTTCAGCACAGATACGCAGTATTTT
TRBV9	TRBD2	TRBJ2-5	-	CASSAAGVETQYF	TGTGCCAGCAGCGCAGCGGGGGTGGAGACCCAGTACTTC
TRBV4-1	TRBD2	TRBJ2-2	few	CASSQEGKTSGSPGELFF	TGCGCCAGCAGCCAAGAGGGGAAGACTAGCGGGAGCCCCGGGGAGCTGTTTTTT
TRBV4-2	TRBD1	TRBJ2-3	once	CASSSSRGSTDTQYF	TGTGCCAGCAGCTCTAGCAGGGGGAGCACAGATACGCAGTATTTT
TRBV6-1	-	TRBJ2-1	few	CASTPSRDNEQFF	TGTGCCAGCACCCCGAGTAGAGACAATGAGCAGTTCTTC
TRBV9	TRBD1	TRBJ1-2	-	CASSVGDSYYGYTF	TGTGCCAGCAGCGTAGGGGACAGTTACTATGGCTACACCTTC
TRBV6-1	-	TRBJ2-1	-	CASSEDWRVEFF	TGTGCCAGCAGTGAAGATTGGCGGGTCGAGTTCTTC